This TCR beta chain was sequenced during a study of blood T cell repertoires in COVID-19. Overall study: Collection of acute and convalescent COVID-19 samples took place in the United States, Italy and Spain. T cells, B-cell-depleted T cells, or PBMCs provided the cDNA or gDNA that served as material.

The germline V gene encodes CDR1 KGHDR and CDR2 SFDVKD. This CDR3 region has 10 residues. The trim removed 10 bases at V and 6 bases at J, leaving 1 base unmatched. Under the authors' procedure: Amplifying reference gene primers gave estimates of nucleated cell counts. TCRdb's copy holds only in-frame clones and misses some; the assay was immunoSEQ multiplex PCR. That table gives V, J and clone size, and the DNA gave D and trimming. The sample records 150,000 to 200,000 clones, 80% to 90% being singletons. What was sequenced was peripheral blood. The receptor was derived from a human donor with active or convalescent COVID-19. The donor label of this sample is uncertain. The genes are TRBV24-1 and TRBJ2-7; 8 bases align to TRBD1. CDR3 in DNA: TGTGCCACTACAGGGGGCGAGCAGTACTTC. It codes for CATTGGEQYF.